This T cell receptor (beta chain) is from a study of T-cell reconstitution after alpha-beta-depleted transplantation in children listed by TCRdb under 2016. Study-wide context: The study quantitatively tracked T-cell immune reconstitution after TCRalphabeta/CD19-depleted allogeneic hematopoietic cell transplantation in children using TCR repertoire profiling. General findings and caveats noted by the study authors: About two months after transplant, the apparently early recovery of alphabetaT-cell counts reportedly depended on just several hundred clones that had expanded rapidly and came from non-depleted graft cells. Over the following months the frequencies of hyperexpanded clones went down, and after one year T-cell counts and TCRbeta diversity were mostly credited to newly produced T cells. In some patients, the high TCRbeta diversity seen at day 60 was put down to recipient T cells and intrathymic progenitors that had survived conditioning.

What the treatment or condition label conveys for this sample: allogeneic hematopoietic cell transplantation with graft depleted of TCRalphabeta T cells and CD19 B cells. The children who served as transplant recipients had been given grafts of TCRalphabeta/CD19-depleted allogeneic hematopoietic cells. The CDR3 runs 14 amino acids, cysteine and phenylalanine included. Left in the record is the CDR3 DNA by itself, 42 bases read in frame from the first base. According to the germline V gene, CDR1 reads SGHRS and CDR2 reads YFSETQ. Deletion took 0 bases off V and 5 bases off J, with a span of 12 bases between the germline ends. Library preparation was by PCR. The reads were generated on an Illumina HiSeq 2500. To normalize quantification of the TCRbeta repertoire, the TCR libraries were built with molecular barcoding that relied on unique molecular identifiers. The public reads were run again by TCRdb, first through fastp at Q25 and then through MiXCR, and only productive beta chains were kept. Every CDR3 protein is listed once, alongside the most common genes and DNA of its rows. A total of 530,000 or so distinct CDR3 sequences appear in this sample, roughly a quarter of them only once. The ten biggest clones cover around a third of the sample.

In the case of this clonotype: No antigen is known for it. Base qualities are missing; no much larger clone stands one base away.

The sequencing here drew on PBMCs, taken before TCRalphabeta/CD19-depleted stem cell transplant. Recombination joined TRBV5-1 with TRBJ2-7, with TRBD1 perhaps the D gene, on 6 matching bases. This TCR derives from a boy in the first two years of life with Wiskott-Aldrich syndrome, due to receive a stem cell transplant. CDR3 protein: CASSLALGADEQYF. The sequenced DNA is TGCGCCAGCAGCTTGGCCTTGGGGGCCGACGAGCAGTACTTC.